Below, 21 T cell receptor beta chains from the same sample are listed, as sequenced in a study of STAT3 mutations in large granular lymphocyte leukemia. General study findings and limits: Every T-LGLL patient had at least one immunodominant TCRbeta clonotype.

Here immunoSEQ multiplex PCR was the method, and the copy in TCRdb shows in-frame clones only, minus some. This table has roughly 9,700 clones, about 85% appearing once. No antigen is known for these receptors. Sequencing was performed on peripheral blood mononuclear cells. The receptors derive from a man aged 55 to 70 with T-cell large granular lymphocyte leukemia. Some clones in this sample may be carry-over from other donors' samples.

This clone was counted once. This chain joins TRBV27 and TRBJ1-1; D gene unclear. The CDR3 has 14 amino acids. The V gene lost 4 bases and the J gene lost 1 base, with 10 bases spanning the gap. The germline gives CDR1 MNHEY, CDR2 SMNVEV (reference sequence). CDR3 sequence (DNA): TGTGCCAGCAGTTCTTACACGGAGAACACTGAAGCTTTCTTT. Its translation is CASSSYTENTEAFF.

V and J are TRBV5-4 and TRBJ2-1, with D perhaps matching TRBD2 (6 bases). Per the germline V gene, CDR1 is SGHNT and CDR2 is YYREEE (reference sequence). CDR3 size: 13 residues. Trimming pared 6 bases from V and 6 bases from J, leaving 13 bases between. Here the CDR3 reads CASNQAGSNEQFF. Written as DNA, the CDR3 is TGTGCCAGCAACCAGGCCGGGAGCAATGAGCAGTTCTTC.

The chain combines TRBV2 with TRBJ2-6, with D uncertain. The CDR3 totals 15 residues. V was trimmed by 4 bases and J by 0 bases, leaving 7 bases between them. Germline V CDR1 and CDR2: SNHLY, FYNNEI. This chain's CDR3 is CASSAEISGANVLTF. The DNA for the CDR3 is TGTGCCAGCAGTGCTGAAATCTCTGGGGCCAACGTCCTGACTTTC.

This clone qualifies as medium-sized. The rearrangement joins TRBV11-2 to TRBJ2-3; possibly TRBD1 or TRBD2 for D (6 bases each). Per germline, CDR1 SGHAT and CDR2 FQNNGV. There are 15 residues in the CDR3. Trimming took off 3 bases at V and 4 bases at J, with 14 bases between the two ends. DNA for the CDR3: TGTGCCAGCAGCTTTTGGGGGGCATCCCCAGATACGCAGTATTTT. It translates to CASSFWGASPDTQYF. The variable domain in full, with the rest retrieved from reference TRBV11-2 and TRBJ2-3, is EAGVAQSPRYKIIEKRQSVAFWCNPISGHATLYWYQQILGQGPKLLIQFQNNGVVDDSQLPKDRFSAERLKGVDSTLKIQPAKLEDSAVYLCASSFWGASPDTQYFGPGTRLTVL.

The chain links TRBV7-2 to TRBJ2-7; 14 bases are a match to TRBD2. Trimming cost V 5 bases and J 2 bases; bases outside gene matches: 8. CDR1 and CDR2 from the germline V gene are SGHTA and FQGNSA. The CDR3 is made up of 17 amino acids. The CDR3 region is CASSLGLAGEGTYEQYF. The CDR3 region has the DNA TGTGCCAGCAGCCTGGGACTAGCGGGGGAGGGCACCTACGAGCAGTACTTC.

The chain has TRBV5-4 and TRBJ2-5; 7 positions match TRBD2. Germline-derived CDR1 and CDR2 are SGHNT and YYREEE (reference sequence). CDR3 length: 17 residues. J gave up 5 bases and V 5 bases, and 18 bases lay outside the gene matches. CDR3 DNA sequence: TGTGCCAGCAGTCCCCCCCGGGGGAGGGCCCTGTTTGAGACCCAGTACTTC. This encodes CASSPPRGRALFETQYF.

CDR3 region: CASSLNTASTDTQYF. CDR3 sequence (DNA): TGTGCCAGCAGCTTAAACACCGCTAGCACAGATACGCAGTATTTT. This chain uses TRBV7-2 with TRBJ2-3; D ambiguous. The CDR3 has 15 amino acids. V lost 2 bases to trimming and J lost 0 bases, with 9 bases between them. The germline V gene encodes CDR1 SGHTA and CDR2 FQGNSA.

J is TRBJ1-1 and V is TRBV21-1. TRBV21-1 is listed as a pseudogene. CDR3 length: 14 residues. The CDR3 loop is CASRPVGIYTEAFF. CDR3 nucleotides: TGTGCCAGCAGACCAGTGGGGATCTACACTGAAGCTTTCTTT.

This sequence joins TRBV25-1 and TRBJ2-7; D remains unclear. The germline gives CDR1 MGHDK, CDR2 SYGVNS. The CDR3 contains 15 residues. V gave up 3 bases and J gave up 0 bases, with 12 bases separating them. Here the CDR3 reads CASSDYYQDSYEQYF. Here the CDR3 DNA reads TGTGCCAGCAGTGATTACTATCAGGACTCCTACGAGCAGTACTTC.

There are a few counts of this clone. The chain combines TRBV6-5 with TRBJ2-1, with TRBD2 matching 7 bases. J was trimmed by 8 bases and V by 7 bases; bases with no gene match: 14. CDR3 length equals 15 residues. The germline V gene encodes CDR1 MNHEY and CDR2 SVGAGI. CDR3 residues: CASKPGEGRFDEQFF. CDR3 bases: TGTGCCAGCAAGCCTGGGGAGGGGCGCTTCGATGAGCAGTTCTTC.

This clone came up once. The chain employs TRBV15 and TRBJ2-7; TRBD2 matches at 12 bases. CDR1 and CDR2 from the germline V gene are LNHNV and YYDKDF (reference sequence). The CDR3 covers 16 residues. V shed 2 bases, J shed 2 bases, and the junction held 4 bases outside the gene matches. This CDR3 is CATSRYRTSGAYEQYF. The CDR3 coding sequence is TGTGCCACCAGCAGATACCGGACTAGCGGGGCCTACGAGCAGTACTTC.

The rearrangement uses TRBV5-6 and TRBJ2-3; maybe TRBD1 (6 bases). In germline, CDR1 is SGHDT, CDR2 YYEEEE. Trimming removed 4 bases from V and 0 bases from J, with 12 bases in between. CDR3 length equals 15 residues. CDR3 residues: CASSPDSASTDTQYF. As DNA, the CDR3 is TGTGCCAGCAGCCCGGACAGTGCTAGCACAGATACGCAGTATTTT. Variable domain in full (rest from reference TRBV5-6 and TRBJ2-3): DAGVTQSPTHLIKTRGQQVTLRCSPKSGHDTVSWYQQALGQGPQFIFQYYEEEERQRGNFPDRFSGHQFPNYSSELNVNALLLGDSALYLCASSPDSASTDTQYFGPGTRLTVL.

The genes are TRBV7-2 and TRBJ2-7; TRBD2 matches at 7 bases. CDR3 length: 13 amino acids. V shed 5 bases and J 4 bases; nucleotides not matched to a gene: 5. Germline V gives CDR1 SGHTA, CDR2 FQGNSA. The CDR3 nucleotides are TGTGCCAGCAGCGGGGGGGTGCTGTACGAGCAGTACTTC. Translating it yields CASSGGVLYEQYF.

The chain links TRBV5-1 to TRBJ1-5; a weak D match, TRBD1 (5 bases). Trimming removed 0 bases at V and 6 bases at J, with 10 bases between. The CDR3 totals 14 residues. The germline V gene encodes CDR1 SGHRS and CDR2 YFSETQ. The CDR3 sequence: CASSLGRRGQPQHF. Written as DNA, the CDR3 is TGCGCCAGCAGCTTGGGACGGAGGGGTCAGCCCCAGCATTTT.

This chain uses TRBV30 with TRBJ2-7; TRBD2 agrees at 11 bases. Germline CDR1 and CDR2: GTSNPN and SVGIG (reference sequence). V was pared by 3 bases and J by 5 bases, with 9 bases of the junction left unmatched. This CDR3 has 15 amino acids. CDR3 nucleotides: TGTGCCTGGAGCCTACTTAGCGGGAGGGCTCACGAGCAGTACTTC. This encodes CAWSLLSGRAHEQYF. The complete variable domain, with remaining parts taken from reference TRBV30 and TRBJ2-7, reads SQTIHQWPATLVQPVGSPLSLECTVEGTSNPNLYWYRQAAGRGLQLLFYSVGIGQISSEVPQNLSASRPQDRQFILSSKKLLLSDSGFYLCAWSLLSGRAHEQYFGPGTRLTVT.

CDR3 sequence (DNA): TGTGCCAGCAGCCCCGGTAGGACGGAAGAGACCCAGTACTTC. It is translated as CASSPGRTEETQYF. The V and J genes are TRBV7-9 and TRBJ2-5; no clear D gene. Trimming removed 5 bases at V and 3 bases at J, with 13 bases between. Germline lookup yields CDR1 SEHNR and CDR2 FQNEAQ (reference sequence). The CDR3 covers 14 residues.

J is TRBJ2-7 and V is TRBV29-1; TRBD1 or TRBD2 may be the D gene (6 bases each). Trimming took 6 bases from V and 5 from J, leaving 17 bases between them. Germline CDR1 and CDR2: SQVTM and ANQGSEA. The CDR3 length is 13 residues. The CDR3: CSVGHAGGHEQYF. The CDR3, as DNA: TGCAGCGTCGGACACGCCGGGGGCCACGAGCAGTACTTC.

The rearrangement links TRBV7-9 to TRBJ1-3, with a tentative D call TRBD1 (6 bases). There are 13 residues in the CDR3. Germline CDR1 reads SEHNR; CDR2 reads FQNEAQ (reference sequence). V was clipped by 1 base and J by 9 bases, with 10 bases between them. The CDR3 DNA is TGTGCCAGCAGCTTAGACAGGGACGGCACCATATATTTT. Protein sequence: CASSLDRDGTIYF.

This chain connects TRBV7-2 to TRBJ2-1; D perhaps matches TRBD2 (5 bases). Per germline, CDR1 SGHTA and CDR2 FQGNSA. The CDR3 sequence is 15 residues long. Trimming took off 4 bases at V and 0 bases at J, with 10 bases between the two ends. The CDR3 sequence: CASSSRRNSYNEQFF. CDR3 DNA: TGTGCCAGCAGCTCCCGGAGGAACTCCTACAATGAGCAGTTCTTC.

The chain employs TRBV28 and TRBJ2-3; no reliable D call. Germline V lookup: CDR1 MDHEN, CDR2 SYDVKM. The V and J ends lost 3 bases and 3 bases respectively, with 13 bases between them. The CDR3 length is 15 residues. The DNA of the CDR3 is TGTGCCAGCAGTTTCAGGAAAAGGGAAACAGATACGCAGTATTTT. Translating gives CASSFRKRETDTQYF.

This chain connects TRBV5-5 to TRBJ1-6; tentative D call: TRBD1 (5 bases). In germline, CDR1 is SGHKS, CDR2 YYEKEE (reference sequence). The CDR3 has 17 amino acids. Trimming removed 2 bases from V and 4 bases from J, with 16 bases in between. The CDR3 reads CASSFSGGRGYNSPLHF. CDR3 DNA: TGTGCCAGCAGCTTTTCGGGGGGAAGAGGGTATAATTCACCCCTCCACTTT.